The 7 T cell receptor beta chains reported below all come from one sample, sequenced in a study of T cells in women clearing cervical HPV infection. Sequenced by immunoSEQ multiplex PCR; TCRdb stores in-frame clones only, minus some. The sample spans about 35,000 clones; the ten largest clones claim 1.6%. The sequenced sample was blood buffy coat. The receptor set was obtained from a woman between 18 and 70 years old with a cervical HPV16 infection that either progressed to CIN3+ or cleared (not recorded which).

About this clone: The DNA ends 3 residues before the CDR3 does, and the rest of the CDR3 is filled in from the germline J gene. The chain carries TRBV7-9 and TRBJ1-2; perhaps TRBD1 as D (5 bases). Per the germline V gene, CDR1 is SEHNR and CDR2 is FQNEAQ (reference sequence). The CDR3 is 15 amino acids. The chain's CDR3 is CASSFRGSREGDYTF. The sequenced CDR3 bases are TGTGCCAGCAGCTTTCGGGGGAGCAGGGAAGGTGAC. Full variable domain (outside the CDR3, taken from reference TRBV7-9 and TRBJ1-2): DTGVSQNPRHKITKRGQNVTFRCDPISEHNRLYWYRQTLGQGPEFLTYFQNEAQLEKSRLLSDRFSAERPKGSFSTLEIQRTEQGDSAMYLCASSFRGSREGDYTFGSGTRLTVV.

Worth noting for this clone: Read sequence stops 3 residues before the CDR3 end, and the germline J gene provides the missing end. This chain joins TRBV5-1 and TRBJ2-2, with no clear D. CDR1 is SGHRS, CDR2 YFSETQ, per germline. The CDR3 has 16 amino acids. CDR3 protein: CASSVAGLATNEKLFF. The sequenced part of the CDR3 DNA is TGCGCCAGCAGCGTTGCTGGTCTTGCAACTAATGAAAAG. Combining the CDR3 with reference TRBV5-1 and TRBJ2-2 gives the whole variable domain KAGVTQTPRYLIKTRGQQVTLSCSPISGHRSVSWYQQTPGQGLQFLFEYFSETQRNKGNFPGRFSGRQFSNSRSEMNVSTLELGDSALYLCASSVAGLATNEKLFFGEGSRLTVL.

Of note for this clone: The read ends 3 residues before the CDR3 terminus; that terminus is restored from the germline J gene. Other nucleotide sequences in the sample specify the same CDR3. The rearrangement uses TRBV2 and TRBJ1-2; D gene uncertain. The germline V gene encodes CDR1 SNHLY and CDR2 FYNNEI. CDR3 size: 15 residues. Partial CDR3 DNA: TGTGCCAGCAGAGCTGAGGGTCGATCGGCTAAAGGA. Translating gives CASRAEGRSAKG. The entire CDR3 protein is CASRAEGRSAKGYTF.

To note about this clone: One end of the junction varies from germline; a read error may be responsible. At the DNA level, this CDR3 is encoded by other sequences in the same sample as well. The CDR3 is CASSISGVDTIYF. The DNA read from the CDR3 is TGTGCCAGTAGTATATCCGGTGTGGACACT. This rearrangement joins TRBV19 to TRBJ1-3, with D perhaps TRBD1 (5 bases). With the read ending 3 residues before the CDR3 end, the germline J gene is used to fill in that end. The CDR3 covers 13 residues. In germline, CDR1 is LNHDA, CDR2 SQIVND (reference sequence).

About this clone: The sequence runs out 3 residues before the end of the CDR3; the remainder is reconstructed from the germline J gene. V gene TRBV20-1 combines with J gene TRBJ1-6, with 7 positions matching TRBD1. The J segment lost 11 bases and the V segment lost 6 bases, leaving 4 bases of the junction unmatched. Per the germline V gene, CDR1 is DFQATT and CDR2 is SNEGSKA (reference sequence). The CDR3 length is 11 residues. CDR3 bases read: TGCAGTGCCTCGACAGGGACACCC. Translated, it gives CSASTGTP. The entire CDR3 is CSASTGTPLHF.

To note about this clone: Read sequence stops 3 residues before the CDR3 end, and the germline J gene provides the missing end. V and J are TRBV20-1 and TRBJ2-1; 11 bases match TRBD2. The germline V gene encodes CDR1 DFQATT and CDR2 SNEGSKA (reference sequence). J gave up 4 bases and V 3 bases, and 5 bases lay outside the gene matches. The CDR3 length is 15 residues. The CDR3 sequence: CSASPGTSGYNEQFF. Partial CDR3 DNA: TGCAGTGCTAGCCCCGGGACTAGCGGTTACAATGAG.

As for this clone: The read stops 3 residues short of the end of the CDR3; the missing end is completed from the germline J gene. The chain recombines TRBV2 with TRBJ1-2; 10 bases match TRBD1. The germline gives CDR1 SNHLY, CDR2 FYNNEI. The CDR3 totals 13 residues. The CDR3 DNA, read in part, is TGTGCCAGCAGTTACCAGACAGGGGGCGAG. Translation gives CASSYQTGGE. The whole CDR3 protein is CASSYQTGGEYTF. The complete variable domain, with remaining parts taken from reference TRBV2 and TRBJ1-2, reads EPEVTQTPSHQVTQMGQEVILRCVPISNHLYFYWYRQILGQKVEFLVSFYNNEISEKSEIFDDQFSVERPDGSNFTLKIRSTKLEDSAMYFCASSYQTGGEYTFGSGTRLTVV.